These T cell receptor beta chains were read from a single sample in a study of blood T cell repertoires in COVID-19. Method: immunoSEQ multiplex PCR; TCRdb's copy keeps in-frame clones and lacks some. The repertoire includes about 180,000 clones, approximately 81% of them detected once, and 12% to 15% sits in the top ten. Sequenced sample: peripheral blood. These receptors were taken from a man in his late teens or twenties with active or convalescent COVID-19. The CDR3 runs from the conserved cysteine through the conserved F or W. D genes are given only for firm matches. Some rows mark clone size as missing; the rest say once, few, many or name a class of expanded clone.

j_call: TRBJ1-3
v_call: TRBV28
d_call: NA
clone_size: NA
cdr3_aa: CASSLPQLGQGRNTIYF
cdr3_nt: TGTGCCAGCAGTCTGCCCCAACTGGGGCAGGGAAGAAACACCATATATTTT

j_call: TRBJ2-5
v_call: TRBV10-3
d_call: TRBD2
clone_size: NA
cdr3_aa: CAISSRLAGETHQETQYF
cdr3_nt: TGTGCCATCAGCAGCCGACTAGCGGGAGAAACACACCAAGAGACCCAGTACTTC

j_call: TRBJ2-3
v_call: TRBV7-9
d_call: TRBD1
clone_size: NA
cdr3_aa: CASSLGDRVTDTQYF
cdr3_nt: TGTGCCAGCAGCTTAGGGGACAGGGTGACAGATACGCAGTATTTT

j_call: TRBJ2-7
v_call: TRBV2
d_call: TRBD2
clone_size: NA
cdr3_aa: CASTTSGGSSYEQYF
cdr3_nt: TGTGCCAGCACCACTAGCGGGGGGAGCTCCTACGAGCAGTACTTC

j_call: TRBJ2-2
v_call: TRBV19
d_call: NA
clone_size: NA
cdr3_aa: CASSRGSLNTGELFF
cdr3_nt: TGTGCCAGTAGCCGAGGGAGCCTGAACACCGGGGAGCTGTTTTTT

j_call: TRBJ1-5
v_call: TRBV3-1/TRBV3-2
d_call: NA
clone_size: few
cdr3_aa: CASSQGPAGQPQHF
cdr3_nt: TGTGCCAGCAGCCAAGGCCCGGCGGGTCAGCCCCAGCATTTT

j_call: TRBJ2-3
v_call: TRBV5-1
d_call: TRBD2
clone_size: NA
cdr3_aa: CASSKGLAGVMGTDTQYF
cdr3_nt: TGCGCCAGCAGCAAGGGACTAGCGGGGGTAATGGGTACAGATACGCAGTATTTT

j_call: TRBJ2-7
v_call: TRBV18
d_call: TRBD1
clone_size: NA
cdr3_aa: CASSGTAAYEQYF
cdr3_nt: TGTGCCAGCTCAGGGACAGCTGCCTACGAGCAGTACTTC

j_call: TRBJ1-4
v_call: TRBV5-1
d_call: NA
clone_size: NA
cdr3_aa: CASSLEAGDEKLFF
cdr3_nt: TGCGCCAGCAGCTTGGAGGCAGGGGACGAAAAACTGTTTTTT

j_call: TRBJ1-2
v_call: TRBV11-1
d_call: NA
clone_size: NA
cdr3_aa: CASSLGGGVGGYTF
cdr3_nt: TGTGCCAGCAGCCTCGGAGGCGGGGTGGGTGGCTACACCTTC

j_call: TRBJ1-1
v_call: TRBV28
d_call: TRBD1
clone_size: NA
cdr3_aa: CASRPGQGRTEAFF
cdr3_nt: TGTGCCAGCAGGCCCGGACAGGGGCGGACTGAAGCTTTCTTT

j_call: TRBJ1-5
v_call: TRBV5-5
d_call: NA
clone_size: NA
cdr3_aa: CASSLSRGQPQHF
cdr3_nt: TGTGCCAGCAGCTTGTCCAGGGGACAGCCCCAGCATTTT

j_call: TRBJ2-2
v_call: TRBV19
d_call: TRBD2
clone_size: NA
cdr3_aa: CASSTPGLPNTGELFF
cdr3_nt: TGTGCCAGTAGTACTCCGGGACTACCCAACACCGGGGAGCTGTTTTTT

j_call: TRBJ1-1
v_call: TRBV2
d_call: TRBD1
clone_size: NA
cdr3_aa: CASSVRQGEAFF
cdr3_nt: TGTGCCAGCAGTGTCCGACAGGGGGAAGCTTTCTTT